A single sample gave rise to the 20 T cell receptor beta chains below, sequenced in a study of blood T cell repertoires in COVID-19. Generated by immunoSEQ multiplex PCR, the TCRdb table keeps only in-frame clones and is missing some. The sample contains 150,000 or so clones, 85% to 90% of which appear only once. The sample consisted of peripheral blood. Receptors were obtained from a man between 50 and 59 years old with active or convalescent COVID-19.

There are a few counts of this clone. V gene TRBV7-2 combines with J gene TRBJ2-1, with 10 bases identical to TRBD2. Trimming removed 5 bases from V and 2 bases from J; junction bases left unmatched: 3. CDR3 size: 15 residues. The germline V gene has CDR1 SGHTA and CDR2 FQGNSA. The CDR3 DNA reads as TGTGCCAGCAGCGTGGGACTAGCGACCTACAATGAGCAGTTCTTC. It yields the protein CASSVGLATYNEQFF.

This clone appeared once. The V and J genes are TRBV19 and TRBJ1-1; 7 bases line up with TRBD1. The CDR3 loop spans 14 amino acids. CDR1 is LNHDA, CDR2 SQIVND, per germline (reference sequence). V lost 6 bases and J lost 5; bases outside the gene matches: 9. The chain's CDR3 is CASSPDRVLTEAFF. CDR3 DNA sequence: TGTGCCAGTAGCCCAGACAGGGTGCTAACTGAAGCTTTCTTT.

This clone was detected a few times. This chain uses TRBV12-3 or TRBV12-4 with TRBJ1-2; D is unclear. V lost 1 base and J 8 bases, leaving 11 bases between the germline ends. This CDR3 spans 13 amino acids. For the CDR3, the DNA is TGTGCCAGCAGTTTAGGGACTGCCGCAGGCTACACCTTC. It encodes CASSLGTAAGYTF.

The chain has TRBV18 and TRBJ1-4, with TRBD1 as a possible D gene (6 bases). Per the germline V gene, CDR1 is KGHSH and CDR2 is LQKENI. The CDR3 has 16 residues. V gave up 4 bases and J gave up 4 bases, with 16 bases separating them. The CDR3: CASSQGQLAFNEKLFF. CDR3 sequence (DNA): TGTGCCAGCTCACAGGGACAATTGGCCTTTAATGAAAAACTGTTTTTT.

This sequence joins TRBV11-2 and TRBJ2-5; 8 bases are shared with TRBD2. CDR3 length: 15 amino acids. CDR1 and CDR2 (germline): SGHAT, FQNNGV. V dropped 1 base and J dropped 5; count of bases not matched to a gene: 6. The CDR3 here is CASSLAGGAYETQYF. CDR3 nucleotides: TGTGCCAGCAGCTTAGCCGGGGGGGCCTACGAGACCCAGTACTTC.

The rearrangement uses TRBV2 and TRBJ2-2, with D possibly matching TRBD1 (6 bases). CDR3 size: 14 residues. The V and J ends lost 6 bases and 8 bases respectively, with 16 bases between them. In germline, CDR1 is SNHLY, CDR2 FYNNEI. The CDR3 region has the DNA TGTGCCAGCAGCCGGGACACCTTAACAGGGGAGCTGTTTTTT. This gives the protein CASSRDTLTGELFF.

The rearrangement links TRBV4-1 to TRBJ2-1; 11 bases are shared with TRBD2. The CDR3 spans 17 residues. After removal of 3 bases from V and 5 bases from J, the junction contained 9 bases not matched to a gene. CDR1 and CDR2 from the germline V gene are MGHRA and YSYEKL. The CDR3 region is CASSQRRAGLADNEQFF. The CDR3, as DNA: TGCGCCAGCAGCCAGAGGAGGGCGGGACTAGCGGACAATGAGCAGTTCTTC.

The chain recombines TRBV18 with TRBJ1-4; TRBD1 is a possible D gene (5 bases). The CDR3 is 13 residues long. Deletions cut 3 bases from V and 13 bases from J, with 15 bases between. Germline loops: CDR1 KGHSH, CDR2 LQKENI. The CDR3: CASSPAREGRLFF. Here the CDR3 DNA reads TGTGCCAGCTCACCTGCCAGGGAAGGTCGACTGTTTTTT.

This chain joins TRBV29-1 and TRBJ1-2, with a weak D call TRBD1 (5 bases). In germline, CDR1 is SQVTM, CDR2 ANQGSEA. CDR3 size: 14 residues. The V end was cut by 7 bases, the J end by 4 bases, with 19 bases between. The CDR3 DNA reads TGCAGCGCCATGCAGGGCTTGTCAGGCTATGGCTACACCTTC. Translation gives CSAMQGLSGYGYTF.

The chain combines TRBV15 with TRBJ1-3, with D possibly TRBD1 on 5 matching bases. Deletions cut 1 base from V and 0 bases from J, with 16 bases between. Germline loops: CDR1 LNHNV, CDR2 YYDKDF (reference sequence). The CDR3 consists of 18 residues. The CDR3 loop is CATSRARDGDSSGNTIYF. In DNA, the CDR3 is TGTGCCACCAGCAGAGCGCGGGACGGCGATAGCTCTGGAAACACCATATATTTT.

The genes are TRBV3-1 (or the pseudogene TRBV3-2) and TRBJ2-3, with a weak D call TRBD1 (5 bases). This CDR3 has 14 residues. With 0 bases removed from V and 8 bases from J, the gap between germline ends came to 12 bases. Germline CDR1 reads LGHDT; CDR2 reads YNNKEL (reference sequence). In DNA, the CDR3 is TGTGCCAGCAGCCAAGAAGCAGGGCACGGTACGCAGTATTTT. Protein: CASSQEAGHGTQYF.

This clone was counted a single time. This sequence joins TRBV6-5 and TRBJ1-1; no firm D call. Trimming took 7 bases from V and 2 from J, leaving 8 bases between them. The CDR3 covers 12 residues. From germline, CDR1 is MNHEY and CDR2 SVGAGI. CDR3 nucleotide sequence: TGTGCCAGCATACAGATCAACACTGAAGCTTTCTTT. It is translated as CASIQINTEAFF.

The CDR3 region is CASSLQGPYEQYF. CDR3 DNA: TGTGCCAGCAGCTTACAGGGCCCCTACGAGCAGTACTTC. The chain is built from TRBV7-8 and TRBJ2-7; tentative D call: TRBD1 (5 bases). Germline CDR1 SGHVS, CDR2 FQNEAQ. There are 13 residues in the CDR3. The V end lost 2 bases, the J end lost 2 bases, and 7 bases lay between the germline ends. Using reference TRBV7-8 and TRBJ2-7 for the parts outside the CDR3, the full variable domain is GAGVSQSPRYKVAKRGQDVALRCDPISGHVSLFWYQQALGQGPEFLTYFQNEAQLDKSGLPSDRFFAERPEGSVSTLKIQRTQQEDSAVYLCASSLQGPYEQYFGPGTRLTVT.

This clone was detected only once. This chain uses TRBV5-1 with TRBJ1-6; maybe TRBD1 (5 bases). Germline CDR1 and CDR2: SGHRS and YFSETQ. CDR3 length equals 13 residues. The V gene lost 3 bases and the J gene lost 8 bases, with 9 bases spanning the gap. The CDR3 DNA sequence: TGCGCCAGCAGCTACGAACAGGATTCACCCCTCCACTTT. This translates into CASSYEQDSPLHF. Looking up the rest from reference TRBV5-1 and TRBJ1-6 gives the full variable domain: KAGVTQTPRYLIKTRGQQVTLSCSPISGHRSVSWYQQTPGQGLQFLFEYFSETQRNKGNFPGRFSGRQFSNSRSEMNVSTLELGDSALYLCASSYEQDSPLHFGNGTRLTVT.

The chain recombines TRBV6-2 or TRBV6-3 with TRBJ2-7, with a weak D call TRBD2 (7 bases). Per germline, CDR1 MNHEY and CDR2 SVGEGT. The CDR3 length is 16 residues. The V end was cut by 0 bases, the J end by 4 bases, with 16 bases between. DNA of the CDR3: TGTGCCAGCAGTTACTCTTCCCCTCGGGGGGCATACGAGCAGTACTTC. This translates into CASSYSSPRGAYEQYF.

The rearrangement joins TRBV6-2 or TRBV6-3 to TRBJ2-7; a possible D gene is TRBD1 (6 bases). The germline CDR1 and CDR2 sequences are MNHEY and SVGEGT. Trimming shortened V by 2 bases and J by 1 base, and 27 bases separated the two germline ends. This CDR3 has 20 amino acids. The CDR3 region is CASSYTTGRSGEPTSYEQYF. The CDR3 bases are TGTGCCAGCAGTTACACGACAGGACGGAGTGGGGAACCTACATCCTACGAGCAGTACTTC.

This clone was recorded a few times. V is TRBV7-6 and J is TRBJ1-2; TRBD1 might be the D (5 bases). The V gene lost 1 base and the J gene lost 5 bases, with 14 bases spanning the gap. Germline CDR1 is SGHVS and CDR2 is FNYEAQ. The CDR3 sequence is 15 residues long. CDR3 sequence: CASSLVDRPLYGYTF. The CDR3 bases are TGTGCCAGCAGCTTAGTAGACAGACCCCTGTATGGCTACACCTTC.

The rearrangement uses TRBV19 and TRBJ2-7; 14 positions match TRBD2. The J segment lost 5 bases and the V segment lost 4 bases, leaving 10 bases of the junction unmatched. The CDR3 is made up of 17 amino acids. Germline-derived CDR1 and CDR2 are LNHDA and SQIVND (reference sequence). CDR3 DNA sequence: TGTGCCAGTAGTACGTCCCCGCCGGGACTAGCGGGAGACGAGCAGTACTTC. Residues: CASSTSPPGLAGDEQYF.

The chain couples TRBV21-1 to TRBJ1-2. TRBV21-1 is flagged as a pseudogene. The CDR3 sequence is 15 residues long. This CDR3 reads CASSNVRARGYGYTF. The CDR3 DNA sequence: TGTGCCAGCAGCAACGTTAGAGCGCGAGGGTATGGCTACACCTTC.

The rearrangement joins TRBV21-1 to TRBJ2-7; TRBD1 is the table's D call, not checked against the DNA. TRBV21-1 is described as a pseudogene. The CDR3 totals 16 residues. The DNA of the CDR3 is TGTGCCAGCAGCAAAGGGGGCCACAGGGGGAGCGACGAGCAGTACTTC. It encodes CASSKGGHRGSDEQYF.